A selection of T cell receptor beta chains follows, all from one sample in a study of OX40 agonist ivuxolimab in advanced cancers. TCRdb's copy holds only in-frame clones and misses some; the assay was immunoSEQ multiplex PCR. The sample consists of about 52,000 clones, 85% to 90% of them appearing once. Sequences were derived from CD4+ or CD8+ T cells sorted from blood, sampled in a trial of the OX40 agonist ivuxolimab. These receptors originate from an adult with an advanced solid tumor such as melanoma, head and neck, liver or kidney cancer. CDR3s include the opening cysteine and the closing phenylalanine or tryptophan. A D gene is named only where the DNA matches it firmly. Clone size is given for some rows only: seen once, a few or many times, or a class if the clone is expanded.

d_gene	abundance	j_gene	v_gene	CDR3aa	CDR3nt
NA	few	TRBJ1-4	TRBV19	CASSIGQINEKLFF	TGTGCCAGTAGTATTGGGCAGATTAATGAAAAACTGTTTTTT
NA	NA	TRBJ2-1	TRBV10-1	CASSPQGHNEQFF	TGCGCCAGCAGCCCACAGGGCCACAATGAGCAGTTCTTC
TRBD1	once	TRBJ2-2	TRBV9	CASSVGGQGTGELFF	TGTGCCAGCAGCGTAGGGGGACAGGGTACCGGGGAGCTGTTTTTT
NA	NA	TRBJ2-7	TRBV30	CAWSVRRDASYEQYF	TGTGCCTGGAGTGTACGGCGGGACGCCTCCTACGAGCAGTACTTC
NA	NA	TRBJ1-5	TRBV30	CAWRQGLGNQPQHF	TGTGCCTGGAGGCAGGGATTAGGCAATCAGCCCCAGCATTTT
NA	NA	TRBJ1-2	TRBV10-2	CASSRSPTGPNGYTF	TGCGCCAGCAGTAGGTCCCCAACGGGACCCAACGGCTACACCTTC
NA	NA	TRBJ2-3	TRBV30	CAWGLTAGTDTQYF	TGTGCCTGGGGACTCACGGCTGGCACAGATACGCAGTATTTT
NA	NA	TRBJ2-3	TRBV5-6	CASSLISDTQYF	TGTGCCAGCAGCTTGATCTCAGATACGCAGTATTTT
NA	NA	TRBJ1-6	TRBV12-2	CASRGRQRVSPLHF	TGTGCAAGTCGCGGGCGACAGAGGGTTTCACCCCTCCACTTT
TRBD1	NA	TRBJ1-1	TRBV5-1	CASHPGQAPREAFF	TGCGCCAGTCACCCGGGACAGGCCCCTCGGGAGGCTTTCTTT
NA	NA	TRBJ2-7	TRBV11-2	CASSLGWGRQSYEQYF	TGTGCCAGCAGCTTAGGTTGGGGCCGCCAGTCCTACGAGCAGTACTTC
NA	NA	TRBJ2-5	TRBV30	CAWSVQGGARETQYF	TGTGCCTGGAGTGTCCAGGGCGGGGCCCGAGAGACCCAGTACTTC
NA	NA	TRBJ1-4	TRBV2	CASKGREKLFF	TGTGCCAGCAAGGGTAGGGAAAAACTGTTTTTT
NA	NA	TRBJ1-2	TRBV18	CASSPGPGPHYGYTF	TGTGCCAGCTCACCAGGGCCAGGGCCCCACTATGGCTACACCTTC
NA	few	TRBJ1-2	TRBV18	CASHRSASGYTF	TGTGCCAGCCACAGATCTGCGAGCGGCTACACCTTC
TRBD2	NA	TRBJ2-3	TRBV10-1	CASSGAKRGAWDTQYF	TGCGCCAGCAGTGGAGCTAAGCGGGGGGCCTGGGATACGCAGTATTTT